The 32 T cell receptor beta chains given below trace back to one sample, sequenced in a study of cytomegalovirus exposure and HLA in healthy donors (dated by TCRdb to 2016 to 2017). Libraries were built with the immunoSEQ multiplex PCR assay. The multiplex PCR relied on a mix of 60 forward primers for TCR Vbeta segments and 13 reverse primers for TCR Jbeta segments. This immuneACCESS table, as held by TCRdb, lists in-frame sequences with V and J called but not all clones. Of the missing ones, under half trace to an unresolved V gene in checked studies; the others have no known cause. The sample includes 100,000 to 150,000 clones, with approximately 80% observed a single time. The ten largest make up about 1.7% of the sample. Sequenced input: PBMCs. The receptors were gathered from a man aged 18 to 29 in good health and CMV-seronegative.

J is TRBJ2-7 and V is TRBV11-2, with a tentative D call TRBD1 (6 bases). The germline gives CDR1 SGHAT, CDR2 FQNNGV. The CDR3 runs 14 residues. V lost 5 bases and J lost 3, with 14 bases in between. The CDR3 DNA reads as TGTGCCAGCAGCATGAGGACAGCACTCTACGAGCAGTACTTC. This codes for CASSMRTALYEQYF. The full variable domain, in which reference TRBV11-2 and TRBJ2-7 provide the parts outside the CDR3, is EAGVAQSPRYKIIEKRQSVAFWCNPISGHATLYWYQQILGQGPKLLIQFQNNGVVDDSQLPKDRFSAERLKGVDSTLKIQPAKLEDSAVYLCASSMRTALYEQYFGPGTRLTVT.

In this sample, this clone turned up a few times. This chain links TRBV18 with TRBJ2-7, with 10 bases matching TRBD2. Losses at the gene ends were 2 bases for V and 11 bases for J; bases not matched to a gene: 9. From germline, CDR1 is KGHSH and CDR2 LQKENI. The CDR3 runs to 14 residues. CDR3 protein: CASSPEALAGAEYF. CDR3 bases: TGTGCCAGCTCACCAGAGGCGCTAGCGGGGGCGGAGTACTTC.

The chain uses TRBV27 and TRBJ2-3; D not certain. The V gene lost 8 bases and the J gene lost 2 bases, with 17 bases spanning the gap. Germline V lookup: CDR1 MNHEY, CDR2 SMNVEV (reference sequence). This CDR3 region has 15 residues. Here the CDR3 reads CASATAGSFTDTQYF. DNA for the CDR3: TGTGCCAGCGCAACCGCAGGTTCTTTCACAGATACGCAGTATTTT.

Comment on this clone: A junction end diverges from the germline sequence, so it may reflect a read error. This chain joins TRBV25-1 and TRBJ1-4; a weak D match, TRBD1 (5 bases). The CDR3 is 16 amino acids. Per germline, CDR1 MGHDK and CDR2 SYGVNS. The DNA of the CDR3 is TGTGCCAGCAGTGAATATTTCGGGGGTGGTAATGGAAAACTGTTTTTT. This translates into CASSEYFGGGNGKLFF. Using reference TRBV25-1 and TRBJ1-4 for the parts outside the CDR3, the full variable domain is EADIYQTPRYLVIGTGKKITLECSQTMGHDKMYWYQQDPGMELHLIHYSYGVNSTEKGDLSSESTVSRIRTEHFPLTLESARPSHTSQYLCASSEYFGGGNGKLFFGSGTQLSVL.

The chain carries TRBV6-5 and TRBJ2-2; weak D call: TRBD1 (5 bases). Trimming pared 6 bases from V and 4 bases from J, leaving 9 bases between. CDR1 and CDR2 from the germline V gene are MNHEY and SVGAGI. The CDR3 has 13 residues. CDR3 DNA sequence: TGTGCCAGCAGGAAAGGGGTCACCGGGGAGCTGTTTTTT. Translated: CASRKGVTGELFF.

This clone was observed a handful of times. The chain joins TRBV5-6 to TRBJ2-3, with a possible D match to TRBD2 (6 bases). CDR3 length: 18 amino acids. V lost 3 bases, J lost 0 bases, and 20 bases lay in between. From germline, CDR1 is SGHDT and CDR2 YYEEEE. The CDR3 loop reads CASSYLPGVTPSTDTQYF. As DNA, the CDR3 is TGTGCCAGCAGCTACCTCCCGGGGGTAACCCCTAGCACAGATACGCAGTATTTT.

This rearrangement joins TRBV6-6 to TRBJ2-1; D is unresolved. The CDR3 sequence is 16 residues long. CDR1 and CDR2 from the germline V gene are MNHNY and SVGAGI (reference sequence). V was pared by 2 bases and J by 0 bases, with 11 bases between. The CDR3 reads CASSYPTLNSYNEQFF. In nucleotides, the CDR3 is TGTGCCAGCAGTTACCCTACTTTGAACTCCTACAATGAGCAGTTCTTC.

This chain uses TRBV11-1 with TRBJ2-1; TRBD2 matches 7 bases. This CDR3 contains 18 residues. V dropped 0 bases and J dropped 5; count of bases not matched to a gene: 13. CDR1 and CDR2 (germline): SGHAT, FQDESV (reference sequence). CDR3 in amino acids: CASSLAPAGPLRDNEQFF. The CDR3 bases are TGTGCCAGCAGCTTAGCGCCAGCGGGGCCGCTTCGAGACAATGAGCAGTTCTTC.

This sequence joins TRBV6-6 and TRBJ2-3; possible D gene TRBD1, 6 bases. The CDR3 is 12 residues long. Germline CDR1 and CDR2: MNHNY and SVGAGI (reference sequence). V was clipped by 8 bases and J by 5 bases, with 11 bases between them. This chain's CDR3 is CASGLGGDTQYF. The CDR3 bases are TGTGCCAGCGGCCTAGGGGGAGATACGCAGTATTTT.

V usage is TRBV19 and J usage is TRBJ2-1; 8 nucleotides match TRBD1. The CDR3 extends over 15 amino acids. The germline V gene encodes CDR1 LNHDA and CDR2 SQIVND (reference sequence). With V trimmed by 6 bases and J by 2 bases, 6 bases remained unmatched. The CDR3 protein is CASSKTGDPYNEQFF. CDR3 DNA sequence: TGTGCCAGTAGCAAGACAGGGGATCCCTACAATGAGCAGTTCTTC. Full variable domain (rest looked up from reference TRBV19 and TRBJ2-1): DGGITQSPKYLFRKEGQNVTLSCEQNLNHDAMYWYRQDPGQGLRLIYYSQIVNDFQKGDIAEGYSVSREKKESFPLTVTSAQKNPTAFYLCASSKTGDPYNEQFFGPGTRLTVL.

The V call is TRBV7-9, the J call TRBJ2-2; 7 bases map to TRBD1. The germline CDR1 and CDR2 sequences are SEHNR and FQNEAQ (reference sequence). J was trimmed by 2 bases and V by 5 bases; bases with no gene match: 14. This CDR3 region has 18 residues. The CDR3 region is CASSPLRDRHLNTGELFF. The CDR3 nucleotides read TGTGCCAGCAGCCCCTTACGGGACAGACATCTTAACACCGGGGAGCTGTTTTTT.

The chain employs TRBV6-5 and TRBJ2-7; 12 nucleotides line up with TRBD2. The germline V gene has CDR1 MNHEY and CDR2 SVGAGI. CDR3 size: 14 residues. Trimming took 6 bases from V and 3 from J; bases not matched to a gene: 3. The CDR3 reads CASRRTSGDYEQYF. The DNA of the CDR3 is TGTGCCAGCAGGCGGACTAGCGGGGACTACGAGCAGTACTTC.

J is TRBJ2-3 and V is TRBV5-1; a weak D match, TRBD2 (5 bases). This CDR3 is built from 15 residues. From germline, CDR1 is SGHRS and CDR2 YFSETQ. V was cut by 4 bases and J by 4 bases, with 16 bases left in between. CDR3 sequence reads: CASSPGGGLADTQYF. CDR3 in DNA: TGCGCCAGCAGCCCTGGAGGCGGCCTCGCAGATACGCAGTATTTT.

The chain couples TRBV15 to TRBJ2-1; 10 nucleotides line up with TRBD1. The V and J ends lost 3 bases and 1 base, in that order; junction bases with no gene match: 3. The V gene's germline CDR1 is LNHNV and CDR2 YYDKDF (reference sequence). The CDR3 is 16 amino acids. The CDR3 here is CATSRRTGGSYNEQFF. DNA for the CDR3: TGTGCCACCAGCAGGCGGACAGGGGGATCCTACAATGAGCAGTTCTTC.

The CDR3: CASSPRRDAYEQYF. The CDR3, as DNA: TGTGCCAGCAGCCCCCGGCGGGACGCCTACGAGCAGTACTTC. The rearrangement links TRBV7-2 to TRBJ2-7; the D gene is possibly TRBD2 (6 bases). The CDR3 contains 14 residues. V shed 5 bases and J shed 2 bases, with 13 bases lying between them. The germline V gene has CDR1 SGHTA and CDR2 FQGNSA.

The rearrangement joins TRBV7-9 to TRBJ2-1; D is ambiguous. The CDR3 loop spans 12 amino acids. Between the trimmed V and J ends, which lost 5 bases and 6 bases, there was a span of 8 bases. The V gene's germline CDR1 is SEHNR and CDR2 FQNEAQ (reference sequence). The CDR3 nucleotides read TGTGCCAGCAGCCCCCCACTCAATGAGCAGTTCTTC. This gives the protein CASSPPLNEQFF.

The chain combines TRBV9 with TRBJ1-1, with TRBD1 matching 9 bases. The V segment lost 2 bases and the J segment 1 base; nucleotides outside the gene matches: 0. The germline gives CDR1 SGDLS, CDR2 YYNGEE. This CDR3 contains 14 residues. This CDR3 is CASSVGQGNTEAFF. CDR3 in DNA: TGTGCCAGCAGCGTGGGACAGGGGAACACTGAAGCTTTCTTT.

V usage is TRBV7-9 and J usage is TRBJ1-2; 8 bases are a match to TRBD1. Germline lookup yields CDR1 SEHNR and CDR2 FQNEAQ (reference sequence). This CDR3 spans 16 amino acids. V was pared by 6 bases and J by 1 base, with 10 bases of the junction left unmatched. The CDR3 region has the DNA TGTGCCAGCAGACATGGGACAGGCGGATTTAACTATGGCTACACCTTC. This sequence encodes CASRHGTGGFNYGYTF.

This clone was detected only once. The gene calls are TRBV9 and TRBJ1-2, with unresolved D. The length of the CDR3 is 16 residues. Germline CDR1 reads SGDLS; CDR2 reads YYNGEE. Trimming stripped 1 base from V and 2 bases from J, with 15 bases between. Written as DNA, the CDR3 is TGTGCCAGCAGCGTAAGTTTGGTACAGACGAACTATGGCTACACCTTC. This translates into CASSVSLVQTNYGYTF.

The rearrangement links TRBV29-1 to TRBJ2-2; a weak D match, TRBD2 (6 bases). Per the germline V gene, CDR1 is SQVTM and CDR2 is ANQGSEA. The CDR3 spans 11 residues. CDR3 sequence: CGGADTGELFF. CDR3 sequence (DNA): TGCGGAGGGGCGGACACCGGGGAGCTGTTTTTT.

The chain employs TRBV4-1 and TRBJ1-1; a possible D gene is TRBD1 (5 bases). Germline V gene data show CDR1 as MGHRA and CDR2 as YSYEKL. CDR3 size: 15 residues. The V and J ends lost 2 bases and 0 bases respectively, with 10 bases between them. The CDR3 nucleotides are TGCGCCAGCAGCCAACTAACAGGACTGAACACTGAAGCTTTCTTT. It specifies CASSQLTGLNTEAFF.

This clone came up once. This CDR3 is also generated by other DNA sequences in the sample. The rearrangement uses TRBV7-9 and TRBJ1-3, with 7 positions matching TRBD1. The V and J ends lost 2 bases and 4 bases, in that order; junction bases with no gene match: 5. The germline gives CDR1 SEHNR, CDR2 FQNEAQ (reference sequence). This CDR3 has 15 residues. The DNA for the CDR3 is TGTGCCAGCAGCTTATCCAGGGGGTCCGGAAACACCATATATTTT. The encoded protein is CASSLSRGSGNTIYF.

This rearrangement joins TRBV5-4 to TRBJ1-2; 7 nucleotides line up with TRBD1. The J segment lost 8 bases and the V segment lost 6 bases, leaving 10 bases of the junction unmatched. The CDR3 covers 13 residues. Germline lookup yields CDR1 SGHNT and CDR2 YYREEE (reference sequence). For the CDR3, the DNA is TGTGCCAGCACCATATTACAGGGGACAGGCTACACCTTC. Translated: CASTILQGTGYTF.

The chain carries TRBV15 and TRBJ1-2; no clear D. The CDR3 contains 17 residues. The V end lost 0 bases, the J end lost 2 bases, and 16 bases lay between the germline ends. CDR1 and CDR2 (germline): LNHNV, YYDKDF (reference sequence). DNA of the CDR3: TGTGCCACCAGCAGAGATGGAGTCACGTGGTCGAACTATGGCTACACCTTC. Amino acids: CATSRDGVTWSNYGYTF.

The chain is built from TRBV18 and TRBJ1-4; D possibly corresponds to TRBD1 (6 bases). This CDR3 comprises 15 residues. The V gene lost 0 bases and the J gene lost 8 bases, with 13 bases spanning the gap. Germline CDR1 is KGHSH and CDR2 is LQKENI. The CDR3 nucleotides are TGTGCCAGCTCACCACCGAACAGGGTGGGAGAAAAACTGTTTTTT. Its translation: CASSPPNRVGEKLFF.

The chain has TRBV6-5 and TRBJ1-5, with 7 nucleotides matching TRBD1. V lost 7 bases, J lost 5 bases, and 11 bases stayed unmatched. The length of the CDR3 is 15 residues. In germline, CDR1 is MNHEY, CDR2 SVGAGI. The CDR3 protein is CASNQRGTEDQPQHF. Here the CDR3 DNA reads TGTGCCAGCAACCAGCGAGGGACAGAAGATCAGCCCCAGCATTTT.

The J gene is TRBJ1-5, the V gene TRBV5-1; D ambiguous. The germline CDR1 and CDR2 sequences are SGHRS and YFSETQ. Trimming took off 2 bases at V and 0 bases at J, with 9 bases between the two ends. This CDR3 is 15 amino acids long. The CDR3 here is CASSFVEFSNQPQHF. CDR3 nucleotides: TGCGCCAGCAGCTTCGTGGAGTTTAGCAATCAGCCCCAGCATTTT. The whole variable domain, filled in from reference TRBV5-1 and TRBJ1-5, reads KAGVTQTPRYLIKTRGQQVTLSCSPISGHRSVSWYQQTPGQGLQFLFEYFSETQRNKGNFPGRFSGRQFSNSRSEMNVSTLELGDSALYLCASSFVEFSNQPQHFGDGTRLSIL.

The sample holds a few counts of this clone. The chain has TRBV2 and TRBJ1-1; D not certain. CDR1 and CDR2 from the germline V gene are SNHLY and FYNNEI. This CDR3 contains 12 residues. Trimming took 8 bases from V and 2 from J, leaving 9 bases between them. The CDR3 sequence is CASVSPNTEAFF. The CDR3 region has the DNA TGTGCCAGCGTAAGCCCAAACACTGAAGCTTTCTTT. The full variable domain, with the rest looked up from reference TRBV2 and TRBJ1-1, is EPEVTQTPSHQVTQMGQEVILRCVPISNHLYFYWYRQILGQKVEFLVSFYNNEISEKSEIFDDQFSVERPDGSNFTLKIRSTKLEDSAMYFCASVSPNTEAFFGQGTRLTVV.

The chain recombines TRBV7-9 with TRBJ2-7, with 8 bases fitting TRBD1. This CDR3 has 18 amino acids. Trimming took 3 bases from V and 4 from J; bases not matched to a gene: 17. Germline CDR1 SEHNR, CDR2 FQNEAQ (reference sequence). CDR3 sequence reads: CASSFWTGYELRDYEQYF. CDR3 in DNA: TGTGCCAGCAGCTTCTGGACAGGGTACGAACTACGGGATTACGAGCAGTACTTC.

J is TRBJ1-2 and V is TRBV6-5; D unresolved. This CDR3 region has 11 residues. Looked up from germline, CDR1 is MNHEY and CDR2 is SVGAGI. Trimming left V 4 bases short and J 8 bases short, with 8 bases between. The CDR3 region is CASSSGGGYTF. The CDR3 bases are TGTGCCAGCAGTTCGGGAGGGGGCTACACCTTC.

J is TRBJ2-3 and V is TRBV7-2; 10 bases map to TRBD2. Germline CDR1 SGHTA, CDR2 FQGNSA. The length of the CDR3 is 15 residues. The J segment lost 5 bases and the V segment lost 4 bases, leaving 6 bases of the junction unmatched. Here the CDR3 DNA reads TGTGCCAGCAGCTCAAAGCGGGGGGGCGTAGATACGCAGTATTTT. It is translated as CASSSKRGGVDTQYF.

V and J are TRBV9 and TRBJ2-2, with D possibly TRBD1 on 6 matching bases. With 2 bases removed from V and 0 bases from J, the gap between germline ends came to 17 bases. The germline gives CDR1 SGDLS, CDR2 YYNGEE. This CDR3 has 18 residues. The CDR3 region has the DNA TGTGCCAGCAGCGTTTCCCAGGGACACCACGCGAACACCGGGGAGCTGTTTTTT. Encoded protein: CASSVSQGHHANTGELFF.